This TCR beta chain was captured in a study of T cell changes during pregnancy in multiple sclerosis. V dropped 4 bases and J dropped 0; count of bases not matched to a gene: 9. The CDR3 extends over 16 amino acids. Germline CDR1 reads GTSNPN; CDR2 reads SVGIG (reference sequence). Sequencing was performed with immunoSEQ multiplex PCR; in TCRdb, only in-frame clones are kept and a portion is missing. The sample has tens of thousands of clones, approximately 92% seen once. This sequence was found in a female donor in good health, enrolled as a control in a pregnancy study. The chain couples TRBV30 to TRBJ1-1, with 9 bases aligning to TRBD1. The material sequenced was peripheral blood, taken in the second trimester of pregnancy. CDR3 sequence: CAWNWGTGGMNTEAFF. CDR3 in DNA: TGTGCCTGGAATTGGGGTACAGGGGGCATGAACACTGAAGCTTTCTTT.